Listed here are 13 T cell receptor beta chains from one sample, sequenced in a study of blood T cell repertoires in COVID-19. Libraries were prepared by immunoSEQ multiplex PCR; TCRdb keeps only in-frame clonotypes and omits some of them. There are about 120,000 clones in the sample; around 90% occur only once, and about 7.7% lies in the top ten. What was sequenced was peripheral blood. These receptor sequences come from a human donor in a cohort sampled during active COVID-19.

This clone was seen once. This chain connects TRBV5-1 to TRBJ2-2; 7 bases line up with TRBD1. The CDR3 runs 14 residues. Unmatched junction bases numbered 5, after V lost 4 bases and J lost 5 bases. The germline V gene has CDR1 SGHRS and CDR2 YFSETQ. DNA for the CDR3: TGCGCCAGCAGCCCCGGGACAGAGACCGGGGAGCTGTTTTTT. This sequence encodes CASSPGTETGELFF.

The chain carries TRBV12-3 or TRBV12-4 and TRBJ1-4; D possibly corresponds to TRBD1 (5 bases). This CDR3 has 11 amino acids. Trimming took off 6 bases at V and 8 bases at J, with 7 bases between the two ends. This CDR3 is CASRKGEKLFF. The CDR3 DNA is TGTGCCAGCAGAAAGGGGGAAAAACTGTTTTTT.

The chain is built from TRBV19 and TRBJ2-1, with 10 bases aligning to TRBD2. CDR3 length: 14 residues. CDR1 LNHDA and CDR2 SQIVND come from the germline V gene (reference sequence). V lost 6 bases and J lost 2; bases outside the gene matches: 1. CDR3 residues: CASRLAGPYNEQFF. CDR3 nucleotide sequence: TGTGCCAGTAGACTAGCGGGACCCTACAATGAGCAGTTCTTC.

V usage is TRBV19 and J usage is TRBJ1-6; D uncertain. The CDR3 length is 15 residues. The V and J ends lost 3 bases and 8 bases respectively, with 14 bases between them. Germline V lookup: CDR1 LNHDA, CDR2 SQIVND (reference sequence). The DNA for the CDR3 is TGTGCCAGTAGTATGTTGTCCAGGTCGGATTCACCCCTCCACTTT. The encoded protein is CASSMLSRSDSPLHF.

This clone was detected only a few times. The CDR3 nucleotides read TGTGCCAGCTTAAACGGGGATCGGCCTAATGAAAAACTGTTTTTT. Protein sequence: CASLNGDRPNEKLFF. This sequence joins TRBV7-9 and TRBJ1-4; no firm D call. V gave up 8 bases and J gave up 3 bases, with 16 bases separating them. The length of the CDR3 is 15 residues. Germline lookup yields CDR1 SEHNR and CDR2 FQNEAQ (reference sequence).

The CDR3 region has the DNA TGTGCCAGCTCCCCCACGACAGGGCAGGGTACTGAAGCTTTCTTT. Translated, it gives CASSPTTGQGTEAFF. The chain has TRBV18 and TRBJ1-1; 7 nucleotides line up with TRBD1. Germline V CDR1 and CDR2: KGHSH, LQKENI. There are 15 residues in the CDR3. Losses at the gene ends were 6 bases for V and 5 bases for J; bases not matched to a gene: 12.

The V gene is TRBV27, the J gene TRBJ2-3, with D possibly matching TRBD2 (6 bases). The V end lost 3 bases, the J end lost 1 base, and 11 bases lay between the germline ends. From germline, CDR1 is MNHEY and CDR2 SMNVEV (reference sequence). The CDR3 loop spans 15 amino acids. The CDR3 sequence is CASSFSGDRTDTQYF. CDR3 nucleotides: TGTGCCAGCAGTTTTAGCGGAGATCGCACAGATACGCAGTATTTT.

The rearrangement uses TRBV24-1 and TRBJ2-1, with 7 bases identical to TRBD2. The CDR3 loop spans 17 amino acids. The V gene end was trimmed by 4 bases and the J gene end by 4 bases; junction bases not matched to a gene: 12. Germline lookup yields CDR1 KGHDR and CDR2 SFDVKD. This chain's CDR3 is CATSDPGRAGLYNEQFF. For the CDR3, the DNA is TGTGCCACCAGTGACCCCGGGAGAGCGGGATTATACAATGAGCAGTTCTTC.

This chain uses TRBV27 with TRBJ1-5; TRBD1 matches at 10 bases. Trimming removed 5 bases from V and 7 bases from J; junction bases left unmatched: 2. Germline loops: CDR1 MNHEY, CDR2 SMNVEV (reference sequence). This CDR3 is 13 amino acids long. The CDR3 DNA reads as TGTGCCAGCAGTGACAGGGGGCAACAGCCCCAGCATTTT. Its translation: CASSDRGQQPQHF.

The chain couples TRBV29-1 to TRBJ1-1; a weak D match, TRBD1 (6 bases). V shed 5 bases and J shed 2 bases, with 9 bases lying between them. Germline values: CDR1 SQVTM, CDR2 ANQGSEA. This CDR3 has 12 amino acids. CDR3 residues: CSVQGYNTEAFF. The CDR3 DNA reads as TGCAGCGTTCAGGGGTACAACACTGAAGCTTTCTTT.

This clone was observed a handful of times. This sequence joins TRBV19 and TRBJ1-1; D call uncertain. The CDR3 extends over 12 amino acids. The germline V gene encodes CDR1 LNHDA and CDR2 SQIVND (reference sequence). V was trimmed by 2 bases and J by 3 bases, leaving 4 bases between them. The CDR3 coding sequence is TGTGCCAGTAGTATACGGGACACTGAAGCTTTCTTT. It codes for CASSIRDTEAFF.

CDR3 in amino acids: CASSFGLGQQFF. In DNA, the CDR3 is TGTGCCAGCAGCTTCGGACTAGGACAGCAGTTCTTC. This chain connects TRBV7-9 to TRBJ2-1; 7 bases fit TRBD2. Trimming cost V 3 bases and J 11 bases; bases outside gene matches: 4. Germline assignment: CDR1 SEHNR and CDR2 FQNEAQ (reference sequence). The CDR3 is 12 amino acids. Drawing the rest from reference TRBV7-9 and TRBJ2-1, the complete variable domain is DTGVSQNPRHKITKRGQNVTFRCDPISEHNRLYWYRQTLGQGPEFLTYFQNEAQLEKSRLLSDRFSAERPKGSFSTLEIQRTEQGDSAMYLCASSFGLGQQFFGPGTRLTVL.

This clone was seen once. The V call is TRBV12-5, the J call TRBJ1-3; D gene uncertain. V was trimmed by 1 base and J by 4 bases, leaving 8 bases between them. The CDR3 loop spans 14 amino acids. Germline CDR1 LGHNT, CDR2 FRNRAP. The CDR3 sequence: CASGLASSGNTIYF. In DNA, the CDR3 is TGTGCTAGTGGTTTGGCCTCTTCCGGAAACACCATATATTTT.